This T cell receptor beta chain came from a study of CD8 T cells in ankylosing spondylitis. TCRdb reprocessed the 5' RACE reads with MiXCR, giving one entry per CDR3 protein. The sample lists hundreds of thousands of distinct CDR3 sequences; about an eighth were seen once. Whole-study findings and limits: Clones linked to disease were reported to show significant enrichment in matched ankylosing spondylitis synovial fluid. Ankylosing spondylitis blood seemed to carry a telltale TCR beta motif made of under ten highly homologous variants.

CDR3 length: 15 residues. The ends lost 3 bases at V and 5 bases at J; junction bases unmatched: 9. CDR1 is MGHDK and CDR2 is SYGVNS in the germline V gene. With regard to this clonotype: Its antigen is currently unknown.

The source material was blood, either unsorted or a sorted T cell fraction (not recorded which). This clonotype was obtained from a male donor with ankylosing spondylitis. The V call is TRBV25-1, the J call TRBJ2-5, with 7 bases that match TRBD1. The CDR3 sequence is CASSDDRAGMETQYF. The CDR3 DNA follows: TGTGCCAGCAGTGACGACAGGGCCGGGATGGAGACCCAGTACTTC.